This T cell receptor (beta chain) originates from a study of blood T cells in healthy people across ages. This CDR3 region has 15 residues. Looked up from germline, CDR1 is MDHEN and CDR2 is SYDVKM. The germline V and J ends were trimmed by 5 bases and 12 bases, with 23 bases remaining between them. This clonotype was seen only once. The second PCR ran roughly 7 to 12 cycles with a sample-barcoded 5' primer and J-beta primers. TCRdb itself ran the 5' RACE reads through MiXCR, one entry per CDR3 protein. The data show hundreds of thousands of distinct CDR3 sequences, 55% to 70% seen once. This clonotype was obtained from a man aged 30-40 years in good health. Sequencing used blood. V gene TRBV28 combines with J gene TRBJ2-1, with D perhaps matching TRBD1 or TRBD2 (5 bases each). The CDR3, as DNA: TGTGCCAGCAGTCGACCCGAGCCGGGGCGGTATGGGCAGTTCTTC. This gives the protein CASSRPEPGRYGQFF.